Below are 31 T cell receptor beta chains sequenced from a single sample in a study of T cell responses to AZD1222 COVID-19 vaccine. The method was immunoSEQ multiplex PCR; TCRdb's version includes in-frame clones alone and lacks a portion of them. The sample records around 140,000 clones, around 90% being singletons. Sample: peripheral blood, taken 28 days after the second dose of the MenACWY control vaccine. The receptors here all came from an adult who received the MenACWY meningococcal vaccine as a control.

The chain carries TRBV29-1 and TRBJ2-7; a weak D match, TRBD2 (5 bases). Germline V gene lookup returns CDR1 SQVTM and CDR2 ANQGSEA. The CDR3 runs 12 residues. V lost 2 bases, J lost 5 bases, and 10 bases lay in between. The CDR3 sequence is CSVESGNDEQYF. DNA of the CDR3: TGCAGCGTTGAATCGGGGAACGACGAGCAGTACTTC.

For this clone: Germline and junction disagree at one end, which may indicate a read error. The chain has TRBV5-1 and TRBJ2-6, with 8 bases aligning to TRBD2. Germline V gene lookup returns CDR1 SGHRS and CDR2 YFSETQ. The CDR3 loop spans 16 amino acids. The CDR3 reads CASSLGLGDGANVLTF. The DNA for the CDR3 is TGCGCCAGCAGTTTGGGACTAGGGGATGGGGCCAACGTCCTGACTTTC.

The rearrangement joins TRBV7-9 to TRBJ1-4; 8 nucleotides line up with TRBD1. Trimming at V came to 6 bases and at J to 8 bases, leaving 11 bases not matched to a gene. The CDR3 runs to 15 residues. CDR1 and CDR2 (germline): SEHNR, FQNEAQ (reference sequence). The CDR3 loop reads CASSLDRAEREKLFF. The CDR3 nucleotides read TGTGCCAGCAGTTTGGACAGGGCGGAACGGGAAAAACTGTTTTTT. The complete variable domain, with remaining parts taken from reference TRBV7-9 and TRBJ1-4, reads DTGVSQNPRHKITKRGQNVTFRCDPISEHNRLYWYRQTLGQGPEFLTYFQNEAQLEKSRLLSDRFSAERPKGSFSTLEIQRTEQGDSAMYLCASSLDRAEREKLFFGSGTQLSVL.

V usage is TRBV27 and J usage is TRBJ2-5; 10 positions agree with TRBD2. CDR1 is MNHEY and CDR2 is SMNVEV in the germline V gene (reference sequence). This CDR3 comprises 15 residues. V lost 4 bases and J lost 3; bases outside the gene matches: 5. CDR3 DNA: TGTGCCAGCAGTTCCCCTGGACTAGCGGAAGAGACCCAGTACTTC. Its protein product is CASSSPGLAEETQYF.

The chain uses TRBV3-1 (or the pseudogene TRBV3-2) and TRBJ1-6; D gene unclear. Germline CDR1 is LGHDT and CDR2 is YNNKEL (reference sequence). CDR3 size: 13 residues. V was clipped by 1 base and J by 8 bases, with 6 bases between them. The CDR3 spells CASSQATHSPLHF. The CDR3, as DNA: TGTGCCAGCAGCCAAGCTACCCATTCACCCCTCCACTTT.

The sample holds one count of this clone. For the CDR3, the DNA is TGTGCCTGGACCGGGACTAGCAGGGGCAATGAGCAGTTCTTC. Translation: CAWTGTSRGNEQFF. The rearrangement uses TRBV30 and TRBJ2-1; TRBD2 aligns across 9 bases. Germline CDR1 GTSNPN, CDR2 SVGIG (reference sequence). With V trimmed by 4 bases and J by 6 bases, 7 bases remained unmatched. This CDR3 is built from 14 residues.

The chain joins TRBV4-3 to TRBJ1-3, with D maybe TRBD1 (5 bases). Trimming left V 3 bases short and J 11 bases short, with 17 bases between. This CDR3 contains 14 residues. The germline CDR1 and CDR2 sequences are LGHNA and YSLEER. The CDR3 DNA reads as TGCGCCAGCAGCCAGGAAACAAACCGGGGGGCCATATATTTT. As protein: CASSQETNRGAIYF.

This chain connects TRBV2 to TRBJ2-2; D possibly corresponds to TRBD1 (5 bases). CDR3 length: 14 amino acids. CDR1 is SNHLY and CDR2 is FYNNEI in the germline V gene. V lost 7 bases to trimming and J lost 0 bases, with 9 bases between them. CDR3 amino acids: CASNWGANTGELFF. The CDR3 region has the DNA TGTGCCAGCAATTGGGGCGCGAACACCGGGGAGCTGTTTTTT.

The chain is built from TRBV7-2 and TRBJ2-2; 13 bases are a match to TRBD2. CDR1 and CDR2 (germline): SGHTA, FQGNSA. Trimming removed 3 bases from V and 2 bases from J; junction bases left unmatched: 3. The CDR3 contains 17 residues. The CDR3, as DNA: TGTGCCAGCAGCTTTCGGACTAGCGGGAGAAACACCGGGGAGCTGTTTTTT. This gives the protein CASSFRTSGRNTGELFF.

A single count supports this clone. The genes are TRBV19 and TRBJ2-7; 7 bases align to TRBD1. The CDR3 is made up of 14 amino acids. Germline V gene lookup returns CDR1 LNHDA and CDR2 SQIVND (reference sequence). The V and J ends lost 1 base and 4 bases, in that order; junction bases with no gene match: 4. Written as DNA, the CDR3 is TGTGCCAGTAGTATAGTAGGGGGCGCTTACGAGCAGTACTTC. Amino acids: CASSIVGGAYEQYF.

The CDR3 bases are TGTGCCAGCAGCTTATCGACAGGGGAATGGGACGAGCAGTACTTC. Translating gives CASSLSTGEWDEQYF. V is TRBV7-8 and J is TRBJ2-7; TRBD1 matches 8 bases. The germline V gene has CDR1 SGHVS and CDR2 FQNEAQ. V shed 2 bases, J shed 5 bases, and the junction held 8 bases outside the gene matches. The CDR3 totals 15 residues.

The chain couples TRBV7-2 to TRBJ2-5; maybe TRBD2 (6 bases). This CDR3 is built from 14 residues. V lost 5 bases to trimming and J lost 5 bases, with 15 bases between them. CDR1 SGHTA and CDR2 FQGNSA come from the germline V gene. The CDR3 nucleotides are TGTGCCAGCAGCGAGGAGGGGTACAGGGAGACCCAGTACTTC. Translated: CASSEEGYRETQYF.

V gene TRBV29-1 combines with J gene TRBJ2-3; D may be TRBD1 or TRBD2 (6 bases each). This CDR3 contains 13 residues. Trimming took off 6 bases at V and 2 bases at J, with 12 bases between the two ends. Germline assignment: CDR1 SQVTM and CDR2 ANQGSEA. The CDR3 spells CSVAWGATDTQYF. The CDR3 DNA reads TGCAGCGTCGCCTGGGGGGCCACAGATACGCAGTATTTT.

The rearrangement uses TRBV9 and TRBJ2-3; D call uncertain. This CDR3 has 14 amino acids. Trimming shortened V by 0 bases and J by 6 bases, and 11 bases separated the two germline ends. Germline CDR1 is SGDLS and CDR2 is YYNGEE. The CDR3 is CASSVGLSLDTQYF. DNA of the CDR3: TGTGCCAGCAGCGTAGGACTCTCGCTCGATACGCAGTATTTT.

This chain joins TRBV24-1 and TRBJ2-1; TRBD1 might be the D (5 bases). The V gene's germline CDR1 is KGHDR and CDR2 SFDVKD. CDR3 length: 14 amino acids. Trimming shortened V by 7 bases and J by 5 bases, and 14 bases separated the two germline ends. In DNA, the CDR3 is TGTGCCACCAGCCAGGCAGGGCTCGACAATGAGCAGTTCTTC. Translated: CATSQAGLDNEQFF.

V and J are TRBV15 and TRBJ1-5; a weak D match, TRBD1 (5 bases). Germline lookup yields CDR1 LNHNV and CDR2 YYDKDF (reference sequence). The CDR3 length is 15 residues. Trimming shortened V by 0 bases and J by 5 bases, and 11 bases separated the two germline ends. CDR3 sequence: CATSRDRWGDQPQHF. For the CDR3, the DNA is TGTGCCACCAGCAGAGATAGATGGGGGGATCAGCCCCAGCATTTT.

The gene calls are TRBV19 and TRBJ2-2, with D possibly TRBD1 on 6 matching bases. V lost 6 bases to trimming and J lost 3 bases, with 11 bases between them. Germline loops: CDR1 LNHDA, CDR2 SQIVND (reference sequence). CDR3 size: 14 residues. CDR3 residues: CASRWSGDTGELFF. The CDR3 region has the DNA TGTGCCAGTAGATGGTCAGGGGACACCGGGGAGCTGTTTTTT.

This clone was seen a few times. The chain couples TRBV3-1 (or the pseudogene TRBV3-2) to TRBJ2-5; D perhaps matches TRBD2 (5 bases). This CDR3 comprises 15 residues. Germline V gene lookup returns CDR1 LGHDT and CDR2 YNNKEL (reference sequence). The V end lost 2 bases, the J end lost 0 bases, and 10 bases lay between the germline ends. Here the CDR3 DNA reads TGTGCCAGCAGCCAACAGCGGTTATACCAAGAGACCCAGTACTTC. It codes for CASSQQRLYQETQYF.

CDR3 sequence (DNA): TGCGCCAGCAGCCAAGACGCGGGTTTGGGTGGCTACACCTTC. Translated: CASSQDAGLGGYTF. The chain couples TRBV4-3 to TRBJ1-2; D not certain. Germline V gene data show CDR1 as LGHNA and CDR2 as YSLEER. V was pared by 0 bases and J by 7 bases, with 12 bases between. The CDR3 has 14 residues.

V gene TRBV6-5 combines with J gene TRBJ2-5; 8 bases match TRBD1. Per germline, CDR1 MNHEY and CDR2 SVGAGI. The CDR3 covers 14 residues. Germline trimming cut 4 bases from V and 3 bases from J; bases unmatched to any gene: 4. As DNA, the CDR3 is TGTGCCAGCAGTTTCCAGGGGGCCGAAGAGACCCAGTACTTC. It translates to CASSFQGAEETQYF.

The chain employs TRBV14 and TRBJ1-1; D ambiguous. CDR1 is SGHDN and CDR2 is FVKESK in the germline V gene. Trimming stripped 4 bases from V and 1 base from J, with 10 bases between. This CDR3 region has 14 residues. CDR3 in amino acids: CASSRTESNTEAFF. The DNA for the CDR3 is TGTGCCAGCAGCCGAACGGAGTCGAACACTGAAGCTTTCTTT.

This clone was found a few times. The chain couples TRBV15 to TRBJ1-1; D unclear. The CDR3 extends over 13 amino acids. The V and J ends lost 2 bases and 3 bases respectively, with 7 bases between them. Germline V gene data show CDR1 as LNHNV and CDR2 as YYDKDF (reference sequence). This CDR3 reads CATSRHSYTEAFF. The CDR3 DNA follows: TGTGCCACCAGCAGACACAGTTACACTGAAGCTTTCTTT.

The rearrangement links TRBV9 to TRBJ1-1; D is possibly TRBD1 (5 bases). Germline V gene data show CDR1 as SGDLS and CDR2 as YYNGEE. CDR3 size: 13 residues. V was clipped by 0 bases and J by 3 bases, with 6 bases between them. CDR3 in DNA: TGTGCCAGCAGCGTAGGACAGTACACTGAAGCTTTCTTT. Translation gives CASSVGQYTEAFF.

The chain couples TRBV6-2 or TRBV6-3 to TRBJ2-5; weak D call: TRBD1 (5 bases). Germline CDR1 reads MNHEY; CDR2 reads SVGEGT. Trimming took off 5 bases at V and 2 bases at J, with 15 bases between the two ends. This CDR3 has 15 amino acids. The CDR3 DNA reads as TGTGCCAGCAGTCTCCAGGGATTTGGGCAAGAGACCCAGTACTTC. Protein sequence: CASSLQGFGQETQYF.

This rearrangement joins TRBV24-1 to TRBJ1-2; 8 positions match TRBD1. V shed 2 bases, J shed 0 bases, and the junction held 4 bases outside the gene matches. This CDR3 is 16 amino acids long. Germline lookup yields CDR1 KGHDR and CDR2 SFDVKD. CDR3 bases: TGTGCCACCAGTGATTGGGGACAGGACGCTAACTATGGCTACACCTTC. Translating gives CATSDWGQDANYGYTF.

The V gene is TRBV29-1, the J gene TRBJ2-5, with 9 bases fitting TRBD1. The CDR3 sequence is 12 residues long. The J segment lost 4 bases and the V segment lost 6 bases, leaving 3 bases of the junction unmatched. Germline CDR1 is SQVTM and CDR2 is ANQGSEA. CDR3 amino acids: CSVTGQGETQYF. The CDR3 nucleotides read TGCAGCGTGACGGGACAGGGAGAGACCCAGTACTTC.

The chain combines TRBV3-1 (or the pseudogene TRBV3-2) with TRBJ1-6, with 9 bases fitting TRBD1. Trimming at V came to 3 bases and at J to 8 bases, leaving 2 bases not matched to a gene. This CDR3 spans 14 amino acids. CDR1 is LGHDT and CDR2 is YNNKEL in the germline V gene (reference sequence). The CDR3 protein is CASSQTGGDSPLHF. The CDR3 bases are TGTGCCAGCAGCCAGACAGGGGGGGATTCACCCCTCCACTTT.

The chain links TRBV28 to TRBJ1-1; D unclear. Trimming took 6 bases from V and 1 from J, leaving 18 bases between them. The CDR3 totals 16 residues. Germline CDR1 is MDHEN and CDR2 is SYDVKM. This CDR3 reads CASSLTAPPGNTEAFF. The CDR3 bases are TGTGCCAGCAGCTTAACAGCCCCCCCCGGGAACACTGAAGCTTTCTTT.

V and J are TRBV28 and TRBJ2-7; TRBD2 agrees at 11 bases. V lost 6 bases and J lost 2; bases outside the gene matches: 6. Germline CDR1 MDHEN, CDR2 SYDVKM. This CDR3 has 15 residues. This chain's CDR3 is CASSTTLAGAYEQYF. CDR3 in DNA: TGTGCCAGCAGCACGACACTAGCGGGGGCCTACGAGCAGTACTTC.

The chain has TRBV7-9 and TRBJ1-1, with D tentatively TRBD1 (5 bases). Germline CDR1 reads SEHNR; CDR2 reads FQNEAQ (reference sequence). The CDR3 is 14 residues long. Trimming left V 5 bases short and J 1 base short, with 11 bases between. CDR3 loop: CASSTQDKNTEAFF. The CDR3 DNA reads as TGTGCCAGCAGCACACAGGATAAGAACACTGAAGCTTTCTTT.

The chain uses TRBV19 and TRBJ1-4, with TRBD1 matching 9 bases. The CDR3 runs 14 residues. V dropped 5 bases and J dropped 9; count of bases not matched to a gene: 7. CDR1 is LNHDA, CDR2 SQIVND, per germline (reference sequence). The CDR3 sequence is CASSPRDRVQKLFF. DNA of the CDR3: TGTGCCAGTAGTCCCCGGGACAGGGTCCAAAAACTGTTTTTT. The full variable domain, in which reference TRBV19 and TRBJ1-4 provide the parts outside the CDR3, is DGGITQSPKYLFRKEGQNVTLSCEQNLNHDAMYWYRQDPGQGLRLIYYSQIVNDFQKGDIAEGYSVSREKKESFPLTVTSAQKNPTAFYLCASSPRDRVQKLFFGSGTQLSVL.